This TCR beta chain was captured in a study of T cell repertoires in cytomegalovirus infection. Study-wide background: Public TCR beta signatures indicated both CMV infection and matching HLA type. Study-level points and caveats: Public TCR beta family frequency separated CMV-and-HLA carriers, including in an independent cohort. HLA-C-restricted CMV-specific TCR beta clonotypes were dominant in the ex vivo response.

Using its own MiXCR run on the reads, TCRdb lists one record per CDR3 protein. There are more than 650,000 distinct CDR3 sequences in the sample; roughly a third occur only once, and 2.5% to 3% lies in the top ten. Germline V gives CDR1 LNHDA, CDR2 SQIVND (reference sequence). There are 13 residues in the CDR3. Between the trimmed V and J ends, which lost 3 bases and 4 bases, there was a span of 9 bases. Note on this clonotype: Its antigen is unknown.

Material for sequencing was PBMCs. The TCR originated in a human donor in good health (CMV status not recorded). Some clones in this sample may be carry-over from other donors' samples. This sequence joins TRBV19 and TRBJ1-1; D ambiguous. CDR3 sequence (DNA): TGTGCCAGTAGTATTGGGCATCGCACTGAAGCTTTCTTT. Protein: CASSIGHRTEAFF.